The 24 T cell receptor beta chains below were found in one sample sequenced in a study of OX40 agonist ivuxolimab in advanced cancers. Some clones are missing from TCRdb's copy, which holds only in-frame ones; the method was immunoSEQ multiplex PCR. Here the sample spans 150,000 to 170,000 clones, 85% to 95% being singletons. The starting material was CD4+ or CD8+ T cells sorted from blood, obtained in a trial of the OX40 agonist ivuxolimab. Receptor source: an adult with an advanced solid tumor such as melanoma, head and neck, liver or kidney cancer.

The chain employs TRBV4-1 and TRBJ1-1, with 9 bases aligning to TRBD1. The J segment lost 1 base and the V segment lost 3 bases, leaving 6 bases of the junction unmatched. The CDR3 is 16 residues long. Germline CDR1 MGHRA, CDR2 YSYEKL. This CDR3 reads CASSHRQGVGNTEAFF. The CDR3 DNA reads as TGCGCCAGCAGCCACCGACAGGGGGTGGGGAACACTGAAGCTTTCTTT.

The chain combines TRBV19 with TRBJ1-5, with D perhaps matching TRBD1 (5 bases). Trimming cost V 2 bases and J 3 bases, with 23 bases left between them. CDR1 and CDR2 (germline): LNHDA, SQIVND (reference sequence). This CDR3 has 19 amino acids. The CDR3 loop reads CASSISIIIVAGNNQPQHF. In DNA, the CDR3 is TGTGCCAGTAGTATAAGTATCATTATAGTCGCAGGGAACAATCAGCCCCAGCATTTT.

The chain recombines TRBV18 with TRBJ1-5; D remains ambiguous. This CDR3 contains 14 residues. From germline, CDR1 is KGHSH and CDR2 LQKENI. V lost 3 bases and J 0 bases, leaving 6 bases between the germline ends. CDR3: CASSPDGSNQPQHF. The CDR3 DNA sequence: TGTGCCAGCTCACCGGACGGTAGCAATCAGCCCCAGCATTTT. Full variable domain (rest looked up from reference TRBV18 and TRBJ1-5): NAGVMQNPRHLVRRRGQEARLRCSPMKGHSHVYWYRQLPEEGLKFMVYLQKENIIDESGMPKERFSAEFPKEGPSILRIQQVVRGDSAAYFCASSPDGSNQPQHFGDGTRLSIL.

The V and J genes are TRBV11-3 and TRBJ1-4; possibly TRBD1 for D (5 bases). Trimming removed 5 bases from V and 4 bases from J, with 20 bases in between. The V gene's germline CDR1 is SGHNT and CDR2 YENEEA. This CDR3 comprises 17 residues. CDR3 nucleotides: TGTGCCAGCAGCCGAAAAGGCATAACAGGCCTTAATGAAAAACTGTTTTTT. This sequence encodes CASSRKGITGLNEKLFF.

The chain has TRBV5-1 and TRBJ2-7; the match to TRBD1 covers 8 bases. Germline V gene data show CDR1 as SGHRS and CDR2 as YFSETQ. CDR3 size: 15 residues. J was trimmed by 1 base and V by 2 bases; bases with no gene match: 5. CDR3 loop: CASSFLQGGSYEQYF. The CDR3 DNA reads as TGCGCCAGCAGCTTCCTACAGGGGGGATCCTACGAGCAGTACTTC.

The CDR3 nucleotides read TGTGCCAGCAGGGTTGACAGGGTTAATGAAAAACTGTTTTTT. The encoded protein is CASRVDRVNEKLFF. The chain couples TRBV2 to TRBJ1-4; TRBD1 matches 7 bases. The CDR3 contains 14 residues. V trimming: 6 bases; J trimming: 4 bases; junction bases outside the gene matches: 5. Germline CDR1 SNHLY, CDR2 FYNNEI. The whole variable domain, remainder taken from reference TRBV2 and TRBJ1-4, is EPEVTQTPSHQVTQMGQEVILRCVPISNHLYFYWYRQILGQKVEFLVSFYNNEISEKSEIFDDQFSVERPDGSNFTLKIRSTKLEDSAMYFCASRVDRVNEKLFFGSGTQLSVL.

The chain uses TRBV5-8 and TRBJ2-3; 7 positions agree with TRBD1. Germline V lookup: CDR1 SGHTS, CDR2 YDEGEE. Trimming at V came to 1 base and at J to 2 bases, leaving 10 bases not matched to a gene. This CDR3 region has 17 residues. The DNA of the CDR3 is TGTGCCAGCAGCTTGTCCCGGACAGGAGATAACACAGATACGCAGTATTTT. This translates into CASSLSRTGDNTDTQYF.

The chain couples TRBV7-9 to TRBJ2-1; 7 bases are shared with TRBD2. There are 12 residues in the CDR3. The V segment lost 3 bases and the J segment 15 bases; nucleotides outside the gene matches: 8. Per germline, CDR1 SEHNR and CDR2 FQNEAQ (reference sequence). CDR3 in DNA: TGTGCCAGCAGCTTTGTGGGAGGGCCCGGGTTCTTC. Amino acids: CASSFVGGPGFF.

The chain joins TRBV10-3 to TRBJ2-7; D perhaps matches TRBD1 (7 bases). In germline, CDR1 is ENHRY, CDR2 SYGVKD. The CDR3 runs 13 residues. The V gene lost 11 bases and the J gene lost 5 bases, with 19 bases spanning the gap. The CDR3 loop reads CAFRGQGDDEQYF. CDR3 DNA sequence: TGTGCCTTTCGGGGGCAGGGGGACGACGAGCAGTACTTC.

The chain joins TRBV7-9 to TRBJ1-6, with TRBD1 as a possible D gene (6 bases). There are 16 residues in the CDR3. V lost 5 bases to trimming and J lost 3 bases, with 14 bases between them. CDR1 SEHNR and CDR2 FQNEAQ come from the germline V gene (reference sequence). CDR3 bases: TGTGCCAGCAGCCTAACCGACAGGTTCTATAATTCACCCCTCCACTTT. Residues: CASSLTDRFYNSPLHF.

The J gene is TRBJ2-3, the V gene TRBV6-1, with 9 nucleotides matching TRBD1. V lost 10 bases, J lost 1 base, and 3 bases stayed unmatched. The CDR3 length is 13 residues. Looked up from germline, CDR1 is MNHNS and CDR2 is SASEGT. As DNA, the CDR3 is TGTGCCACAGGGACAGGGCGCACAGATACGCAGTATTTT. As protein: CATGTGRTDTQYF.

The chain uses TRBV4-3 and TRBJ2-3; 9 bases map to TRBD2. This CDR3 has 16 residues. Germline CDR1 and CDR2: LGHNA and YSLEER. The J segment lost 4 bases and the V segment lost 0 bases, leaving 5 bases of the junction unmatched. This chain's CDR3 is CASSQDLAGGPDTQYF. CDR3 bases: TGCGCCAGCAGCCAAGATTTGGCGGGGGGGCCAGATACGCAGTATTTT.

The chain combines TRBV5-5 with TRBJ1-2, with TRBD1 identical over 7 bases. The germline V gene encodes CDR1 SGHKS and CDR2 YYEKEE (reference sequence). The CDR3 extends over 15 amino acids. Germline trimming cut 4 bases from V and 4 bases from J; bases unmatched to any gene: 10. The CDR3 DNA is TGTGCCAGCAGCGCTCCGGGACAGCGACTCTATGGCTACACCTTC. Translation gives CASSAPGQRLYGYTF.

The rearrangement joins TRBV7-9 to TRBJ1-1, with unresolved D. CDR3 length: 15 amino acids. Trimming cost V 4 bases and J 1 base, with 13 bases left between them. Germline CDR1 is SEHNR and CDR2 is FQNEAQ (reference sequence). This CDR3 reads CASSSRAPGNTEAFF. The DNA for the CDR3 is TGTGCCAGCAGCTCTAGGGCGCCTGGGAACACTGAAGCTTTCTTT.

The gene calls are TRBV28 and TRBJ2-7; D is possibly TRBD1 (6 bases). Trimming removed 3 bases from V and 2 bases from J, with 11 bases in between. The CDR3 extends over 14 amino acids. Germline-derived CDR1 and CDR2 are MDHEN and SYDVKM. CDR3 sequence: CASSFRGRTYEQYF. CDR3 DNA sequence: TGTGCCAGCAGTTTCAGGGGACGGACCTACGAGCAGTACTTC.

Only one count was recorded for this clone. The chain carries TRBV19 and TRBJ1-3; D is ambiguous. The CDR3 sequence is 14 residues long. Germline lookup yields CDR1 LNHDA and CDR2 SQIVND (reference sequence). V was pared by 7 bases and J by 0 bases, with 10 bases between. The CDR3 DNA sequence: TGTGCCAGTACAGACCGTAGCTCTGGAAACACCATATATTTT. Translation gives CASTDRSSGNTIYF. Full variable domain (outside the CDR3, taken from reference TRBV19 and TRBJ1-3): DGGITQSPKYLFRKEGQNVTLSCEQNLNHDAMYWYRQDPGQGLRLIYYSQIVNDFQKGDIAEGYSVSREKKESFPLTVTSAQKNPTAFYLCASTDRSSGNTIYFGEGSWLTVV.

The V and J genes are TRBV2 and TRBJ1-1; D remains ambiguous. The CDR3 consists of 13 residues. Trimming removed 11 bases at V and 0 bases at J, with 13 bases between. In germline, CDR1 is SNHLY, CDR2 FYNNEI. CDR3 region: CAARHSMNTEAFF. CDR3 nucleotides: TGTGCCGCCCGACACTCCATGAACACTGAAGCTTTCTTT.

The CDR3 region has the DNA TGTGCCAGCAGCGACAGGGGCGGGAATCAGCCCCAGCATTTT. Encoded protein: CASSDRGGNQPQHF. The chain uses TRBV7-2 and TRBJ1-5, with TRBD1 matching 8 bases. J lost 4 bases, V lost 5 bases, and 4 bases had no gene match. The CDR3 length is 14 residues. Germline CDR1 and CDR2: SGHTA and FQGNSA. The full variable domain, its missing parts supplied by reference TRBV7-2 and TRBJ1-5, is GAGVSQSPSNKVTEKGKDVELRCDPISGHTALYWYRQSLGQGLEFLIYFQGNSAPDKSGLPSDRFSAERTGGSVSTLTIQRTQQEDSAVYLCASSDRGGNQPQHFGDGTRLSIL.

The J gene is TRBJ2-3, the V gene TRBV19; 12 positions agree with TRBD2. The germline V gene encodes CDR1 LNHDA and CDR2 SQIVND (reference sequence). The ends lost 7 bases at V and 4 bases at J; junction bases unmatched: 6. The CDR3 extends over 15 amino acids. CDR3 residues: CASTRLAGVPDTQYF. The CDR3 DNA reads TGTGCCAGTACCCGACTAGCGGGAGTACCAGATACGCAGTATTTT. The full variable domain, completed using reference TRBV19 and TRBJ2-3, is DGGITQSPKYLFRKEGQNVTLSCEQNLNHDAMYWYRQDPGQGLRLIYYSQIVNDFQKGDIAEGYSVSREKKESFPLTVTSAQKNPTAFYLCASTRLAGVPDTQYFGPGTRLTVL.

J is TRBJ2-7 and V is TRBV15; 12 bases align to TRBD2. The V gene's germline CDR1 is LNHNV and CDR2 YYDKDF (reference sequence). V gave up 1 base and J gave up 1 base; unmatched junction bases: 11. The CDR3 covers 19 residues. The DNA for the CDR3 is TGTGCCACCAGCAGAGGGGGGGTGACTAGCGGGAGCAATTCCTACGAGCAGTACTTC. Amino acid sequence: CATSRGGVTSGSNSYEQYF.

CDR3 nucleotide sequence: TGTGCCACCCAGGGGACTCGGAACACTGAAGCTTTCTTT. It is translated as CATQGTRNTEAFF. The genes are TRBV6-6 and TRBJ1-1; TRBD1 is a possible D gene (6 bases). CDR3 length: 13 amino acids. V was pared by 10 bases and J by 1 base, with 13 bases between. In germline, CDR1 is MNHNY, CDR2 SVGAGI (reference sequence).

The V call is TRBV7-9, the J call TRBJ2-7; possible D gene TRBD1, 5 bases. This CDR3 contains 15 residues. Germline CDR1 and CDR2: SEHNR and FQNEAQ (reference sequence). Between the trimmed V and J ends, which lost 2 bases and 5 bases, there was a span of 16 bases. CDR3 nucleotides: TGTGCCAGCAGCTTAAGGGCGGCAGGGTGGAACGAGCAGTACTTC. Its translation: CASSLRAAGWNEQYF.

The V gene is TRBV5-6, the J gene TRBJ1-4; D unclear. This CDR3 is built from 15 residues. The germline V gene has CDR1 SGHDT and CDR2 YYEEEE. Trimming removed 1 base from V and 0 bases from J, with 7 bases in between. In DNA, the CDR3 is TGTGCCAGCAGCTTGATGGGGTCAACTAATGAAAAACTGTTTTTT. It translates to CASSLMGSTNEKLFF.

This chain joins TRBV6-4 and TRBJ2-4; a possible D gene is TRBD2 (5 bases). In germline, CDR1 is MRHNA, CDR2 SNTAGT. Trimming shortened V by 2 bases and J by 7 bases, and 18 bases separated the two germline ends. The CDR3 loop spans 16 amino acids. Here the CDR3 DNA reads TGTGCCAGCAGTGACCCTCGCCGGCGGGTAGGGAACATTCAGTACTTC. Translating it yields CASSDPRRRVGNIQYF.